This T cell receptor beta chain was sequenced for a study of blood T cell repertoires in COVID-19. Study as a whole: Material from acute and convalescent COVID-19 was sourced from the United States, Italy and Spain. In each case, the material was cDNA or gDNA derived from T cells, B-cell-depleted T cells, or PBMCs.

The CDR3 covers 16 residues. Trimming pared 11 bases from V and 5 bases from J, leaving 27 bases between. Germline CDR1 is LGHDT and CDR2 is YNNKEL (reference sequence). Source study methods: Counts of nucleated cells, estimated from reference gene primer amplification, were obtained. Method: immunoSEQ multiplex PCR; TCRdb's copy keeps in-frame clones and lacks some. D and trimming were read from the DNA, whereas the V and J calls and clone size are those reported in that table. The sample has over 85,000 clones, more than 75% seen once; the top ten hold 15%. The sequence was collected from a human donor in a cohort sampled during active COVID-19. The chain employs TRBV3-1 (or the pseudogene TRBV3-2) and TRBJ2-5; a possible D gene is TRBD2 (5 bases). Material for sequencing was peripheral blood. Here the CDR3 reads CAPPRQRGSFRETQYF. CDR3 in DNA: TGTGCCCCCCCCCGCCAAAGAGGGAGCTTCAGGGAGACCCAGTACTTC.